This T cell receptor (beta chain) was profiled in a study of OX40 agonist ivuxolimab in advanced cancers. The study in broad terms: Ivuxolimab was an agonistic, fully human IgG2 monoclonal antibody directed against OX40 (CD134), a costimulatory receptor. In the dose-escalation cohort, 82.7% of patients were male, and the mean age was approximately 55 years, with a range of roughly 20 to 85. The point of sequencing TCRbeta in the periphery was to test whether ivuxolimab changed TCR sequence diversity and drove clonal T-cell expansion. Among the approximately 50 dose-escalation patients, 19 had hepatocellular carcinoma, 15 or so melanoma, 9 renal cell carcinoma and 9 head and neck cancer. Patients were allowed to have had prior anti-PD-1, anti-PD-L1 or anti-CTLA-4 therapy, and around 41% of the dose-escalation patients had previously received checkpoint inhibitors. Partial responses were achieved by three dose-escalation patients, of whom one had hepatocellular carcinoma and two had cutaneous melanoma. Intravenous ivuxolimab was administered to patients every 2 weeks at six dose levels: 0.01, 0.1, 0.3, 1.5, 3 and 10 mg/kg. The monotherapy dose-escalation portion (N ≈ 55 patients) of the phase I ivuxolimab trial is reported in the paper. Broad study findings and their caveats: In the 0.1-3.0 mg/kg groups, partial responders had among the lowest normalized peripheral clonal expansion, particularly in CD8+ T cells. Clonal expansion of both CD4+ and CD8+ blood T cells was observed from baseline to week 6 at doses 0.1 to 3.0 mg/kg. Low levels of normalized T-cell clonal expansion were also seen in some patients who did not respond. After ivuxolimab, CD8+ T cells had more expanded clones than CD4+ T cells on average. The antigen specificity of the clonally expanded peripheral T cells was not determined.

Genomic DNA was isolated from the sorted cells so that the TCRbeta CDR3 region could be sequenced. The immunoSEQ Assay was used for sequencing of TCRbeta CDR3 regions. The table comes from immuneACCESS by way of TCRdb, which keeps in-frame sequences with V and J called. Part of the clones is missing from these tables; in studies checked, under half for an unresolved V gene and the rest for unknown reasons. In all, the sample holds tens of thousands of clones, and approximately 86% of those were seen once. About 7.6% of the sample comes from the top ten. Patients with a history of autoimmune disease or receiving systemic immunosuppression were excluded from the trial. Peripheral blood for TCR sequencing was drawn from every dose cohort at baseline, at cycle 4 day 1 and at cycle 7 day 1. The samples were taken from a phase I, first-in-human, multicenter, open-label dose-escalation trial of ivuxolimab. Adults with locally advanced or metastatic head and neck squamous cell, hepatocellular, melanoma or renal cell carcinoma were enrolled in the trial. CD4+ and CD8+ T cells were sorted separately from peripheral blood before TCR sequencing.

Comments on this clone: What this receptor recognizes is not known. There are no base qualities to consult, and no much larger clone falls within one base.

The junction carries 11 bases between V and J, which are trimmed by 5 bases and 3 bases respectively. Reading from cysteine to phenylalanine, the CDR3 counts 13 amino acids. The DNA shown is the 39-base CDR3, in frame from base 1. As encoded in the germline V gene (reference sequence), CDR1 is PRHDT while CDR2 is FYEKMQ. The V and J segments used are TRBV13 and TRBJ2-7, with no confidently assigned D gene. The receptor was isolated from an adult with an advanced solid tumor such as melanoma, head and neck, liver or kidney cancer. The specimen was CD4+ or CD8+ T cells sorted from blood, collected in a trial of the OX40 agonist ivuxolimab. The DNA reads as follows: TGTGCCAGCAGCCCGAGACCCTTCTACGAGCAGTACTTC. Its amino acids are CASSPRPFYEQYF.